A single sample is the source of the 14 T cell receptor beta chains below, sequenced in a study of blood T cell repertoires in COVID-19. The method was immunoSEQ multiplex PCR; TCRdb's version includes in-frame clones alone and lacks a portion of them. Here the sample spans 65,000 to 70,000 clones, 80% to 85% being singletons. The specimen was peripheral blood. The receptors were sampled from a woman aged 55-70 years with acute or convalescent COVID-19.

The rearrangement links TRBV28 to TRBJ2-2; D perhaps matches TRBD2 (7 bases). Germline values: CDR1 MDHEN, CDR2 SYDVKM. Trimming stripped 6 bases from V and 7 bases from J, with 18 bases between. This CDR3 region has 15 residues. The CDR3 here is CASSIGGAAVGELFF. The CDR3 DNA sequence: TGTGCCAGCAGCATAGGGGGGGCTGCCGTCGGGGAGCTGTTTTTT. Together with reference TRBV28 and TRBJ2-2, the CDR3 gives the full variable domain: DVKVTQSSRYLVKRTGEKVFLECVQDMDHENMFWYRQDPGLGLRLIYFSYDVKMKEKGDIPEGYSVSREKKERFSLILESASTNQTSMYLCASSIGGAAVGELFFGEGSRLTVL.

In nucleotides, the CDR3 is TGTGCCAGCAGTTATGGGACAGGGGGTGGTGAAAAACTGTTTTTT. Amino acids: CASSYGTGGGEKLFF. This chain links TRBV6-5 with TRBJ1-4; TRBD1 matches at 11 bases. Germline CDR1 MNHEY, CDR2 SVGAGI. CDR3 length equals 15 residues. After removal of 3 bases from V and 7 bases from J, the junction contained 4 bases not matched to a gene.

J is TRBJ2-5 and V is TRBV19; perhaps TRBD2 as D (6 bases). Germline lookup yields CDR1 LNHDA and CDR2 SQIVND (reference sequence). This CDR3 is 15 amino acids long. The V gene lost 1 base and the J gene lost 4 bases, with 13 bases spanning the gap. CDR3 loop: CASSIAPTAGETQYF. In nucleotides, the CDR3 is TGTGCCAGTAGTATAGCCCCGACAGCGGGAGAGACCCAGTACTTC.

This CDR3 reads CSVEDGEDRSLYGAFF. CDR3 in DNA: TGCAGCGTTGAAGATGGAGAGGACAGATCCCTCTACGGGGCTTTCTTT. The chain combines TRBV29-1 with TRBJ1-1; D might be TRBD1 (6 bases). The CDR3 consists of 16 residues. Deletions cut 0 bases from V and 11 bases from J, with 25 bases between. Per germline, CDR1 SQVTM and CDR2 ANQGSEA.

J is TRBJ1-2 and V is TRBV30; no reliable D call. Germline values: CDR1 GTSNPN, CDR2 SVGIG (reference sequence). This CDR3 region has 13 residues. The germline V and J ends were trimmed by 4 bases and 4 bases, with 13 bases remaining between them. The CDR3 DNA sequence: TGTGCCTGGACCGACGGGAACCTCTATGGCTACACCTTC. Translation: CAWTDGNLYGYTF.

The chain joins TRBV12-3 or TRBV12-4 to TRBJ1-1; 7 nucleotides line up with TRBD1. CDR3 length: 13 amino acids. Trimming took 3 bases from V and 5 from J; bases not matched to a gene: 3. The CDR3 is CASSFTGATEAFF. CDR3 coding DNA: TGTGCCAGCAGTTTCACAGGGGCGACTGAAGCTTTCTTT.

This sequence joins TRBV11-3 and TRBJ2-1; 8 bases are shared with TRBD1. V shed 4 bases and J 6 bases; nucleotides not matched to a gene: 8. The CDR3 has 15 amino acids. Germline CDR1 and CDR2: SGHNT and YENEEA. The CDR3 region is CASSYATGVGNEQFF. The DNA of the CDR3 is TGTGCCAGCAGCTACGCGACAGGGGTAGGCAATGAGCAGTTCTTC.

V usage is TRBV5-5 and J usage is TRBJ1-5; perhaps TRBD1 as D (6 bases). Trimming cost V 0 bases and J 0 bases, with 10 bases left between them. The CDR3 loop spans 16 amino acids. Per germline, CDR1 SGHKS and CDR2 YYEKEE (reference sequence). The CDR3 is CASSLGTADSNQPQHF. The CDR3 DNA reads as TGTGCCAGCAGCTTGGGGACAGCCGATAGCAATCAGCCCCAGCATTTT.

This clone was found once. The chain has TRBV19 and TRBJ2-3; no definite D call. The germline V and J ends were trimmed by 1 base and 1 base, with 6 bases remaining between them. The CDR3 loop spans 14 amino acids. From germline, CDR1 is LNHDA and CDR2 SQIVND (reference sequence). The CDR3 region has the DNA TGTGCCAGTAGTATAGTGTGGCGCACAGATACGCAGTATTTT. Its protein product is CASSIVWRTDTQYF.

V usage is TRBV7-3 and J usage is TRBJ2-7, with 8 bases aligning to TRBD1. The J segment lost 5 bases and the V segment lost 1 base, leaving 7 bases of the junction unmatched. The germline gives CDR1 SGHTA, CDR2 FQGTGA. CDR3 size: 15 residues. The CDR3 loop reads CASSLNAGQGHEQYF. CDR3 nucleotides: TGTGCCAGCAGCTTAAATGCTGGACAGGGCCACGAGCAGTACTTC.

The CDR3 loop is CASSRRGKGANVLTF. For the CDR3, the DNA is TGTGCCAGCAGCCGCAGGGGTAAAGGGGCCAACGTCCTGACTTTC. The chain recombines TRBV3-1 (or the pseudogene TRBV3-2) with TRBJ2-6; tentatively, D is TRBD1 (6 bases). Germline V lookup: CDR1 LGHDT, CDR2 YNNKEL (reference sequence). The V end lost 4 bases, the J end lost 4 bases, and 11 bases lay between the germline ends. The CDR3 totals 15 residues.

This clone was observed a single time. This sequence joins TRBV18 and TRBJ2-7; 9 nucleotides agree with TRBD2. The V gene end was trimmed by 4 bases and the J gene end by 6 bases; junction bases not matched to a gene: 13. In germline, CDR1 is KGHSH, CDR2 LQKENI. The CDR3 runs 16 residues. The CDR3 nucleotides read TGTGCCAGCTCACATAACGGGCTAGCGGGGACGGGCGAGCAGTACTTC. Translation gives CASSHNGLAGTGEQYF.

This chain's CDR3 is CASNHPGQPNTEAFF. CDR3 nucleotide sequence: TGTGCCAGCAACCATCCGGGACAGCCGAACACTGAAGCTTTCTTT. The chain combines TRBV6-6 with TRBJ1-1; 7 nucleotides agree with TRBD1. This CDR3 comprises 15 residues. Trimming at V came to 7 bases and at J to 1 base, leaving 9 bases not matched to a gene. The germline CDR1 and CDR2 sequences are MNHNY and SVGAGI (reference sequence).

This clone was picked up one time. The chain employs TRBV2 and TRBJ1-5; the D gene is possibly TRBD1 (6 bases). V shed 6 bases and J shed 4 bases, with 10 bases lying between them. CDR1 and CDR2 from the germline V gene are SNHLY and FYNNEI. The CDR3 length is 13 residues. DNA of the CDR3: TGTGCCAGCAGCCGCAGGGGAAATCAGCCCCAGCATTTT. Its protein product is CASSRRGNQPQHF.